These T cell receptor beta chains were read from a single sample in a study of cytomegalovirus exposure and HLA in healthy donors. Using immunoSEQ multiplex PCR, the repertoire was profiled, and TCRdb retains in-frame clones only, with some absent. The sample includes under 250,000 clones, 82% seen only once; the top ten take 6%. The sample was PBMCs. The receptor set was obtained from a man in his forties in good health and CMV-seropositive. Both conserved end residues are part of each CDR3. The D gene is left open where the match is weak. The size field is filled for only some rows; it gives once, few, many or a size class.

TRBV5-1	TRBJ1-3	NA	NA	TGCGCCAGCAGCCCCGAGGGAGCTGGAAACACCATATATTTT	CASSPEGAGNTIYF
TRBV6-5	TRBJ1-3	TRBD1	NA	TGTGCCAGCAGTAGGGACAGGGGAACAAACACCATATATTTT	CASSRDRGTNTIYF
TRBV5-6	TRBJ2-1	TRBD2	NA	TGTGCCAGCAGCCTCGGACTAGCAGTTCGGCAGTTCTTC	CASSLGLAVRQFF
TRBV29-1	TRBJ2-5	NA	NA	TGCAGCGTTGTCTCGGCAGGGACCCAGTACTTC	CSVVSAGTQYF
TRBV28	TRBJ1-4	NA	NA	TGTGCCGCATGGGGCAGCGGGAATAATGAAAAACTGTTTTTT	CAAWGSGNNEKLFF
TRBV4-1	TRBJ2-1	TRBD2	NA	TGCGCCAGCAGCCAAGGAGGGACTAGCGGCTACAATGAGCAGTTCTTC	CASSQGGTSGYNEQFF
TRBV7-2	TRBJ2-5	TRBD2	NA	TGTGCCAGCAGCCCGGGGACTAGCCGGGAGACCCAGTACTTC	CASSPGTSRETQYF
TRBV27	TRBJ2-2	TRBD2	NA	TGTGCCAGCACCCCGACTAGCGGGAGGACCGGGGAGCTGTTTTTT	CASTPTSGRTGELFF
TRBV4-1	TRBJ2-2	NA	NA	TGCGCCAGCAGCCGGCGGGACTCCAACACCGGGGAGCTGTTTTTT	CASSRRDSNTGELFF
TRBV19	TRBJ2-3	TRBD1	NA	TGTGCCAGTAGTGAGGGACAGGGTCTGGCAGATACGCAGTATTTT	CASSEGQGLADTQYF
TRBV6-5	TRBJ2-5	NA	NA	TGTGCCAGCAGTTGGGACAAGGGGTACCAAGAGACCCAGTACTTC	CASSWDKGYQETQYF
TRBV30	TRBJ1-1	NA	once	TGTGCCTGGAGTGGCAGGGGAATGAACACTGAAGCTTTCTTT	CAWSGRGMNTEAFF
TRBV27	TRBJ2-2	TRBD1	NA	TGTGCCAGCAGTTTCCTCGGACAGGGGCAGGGCACCGGGGAGCTGTTTTTT	CASSFLGQGQGTGELFF
TRBV28	TRBJ2-2	NA	NA	TGTGCCAGCAGTTTTCCGGGACACCTCGCGAACACCGGGGAGCTGTTTTTT	CASSFPGHLANTGELFF
TRBV5-1	TRBJ2-5	NA	NA	TGCGCCAGCAGCCAATCGGGGATTGAGGAGACCCAGTACTTC	CASSQSGIEETQYF
TRBV10-1	TRBJ1-1	TRBD1	NA	TGCGCCAGCAGTTCCACAGGGGCTGCCACTGAAGCTTTCTTT	CASSSTGAATEAFF
TRBV5-4	TRBJ2-6	TRBD2	NA	TGTGCCAGCAGCCCCAGCGGGACTGGGGCCAACGTCCTGACTTTC	CASSPSGTGANVLTF
TRBV4-1	TRBJ2-1	NA	few	TGCGCCAGCAGGAGTCAGGGGGGCAATGAGCAGTTCTTC	CASRSQGGNEQFF
TRBV5-8	TRBJ1-1	NA	NA	TGTGCCAGCAGCTTCGGACAGTTCACTGAAGCTTTCTTT	CASSFGQFTEAFF
TRBV7-8	TRBJ2-1	TRBD1	NA	TGTGCCAGCAGCTTACGTGGCTCAGGGGGCCCCTACAATGAGCAGTTCTTC	CASSLRGSGGPYNEQFF
TRBV7-9	TRBJ2-1	NA	NA	TGTTCCAGCAGCCCCCCCCTAGCGATCTACAATGAGCAGTTCTTC	CSSSPPLAIYNEQFF
TRBV28	TRBJ2-7	NA	NA	TGTGCCAGCAGTTTATGGGCGGACGAGCAGTACTTC	CASSLWADEQYF
TRBV5-1	TRBJ1-3	TRBD1	NA	TGCGCCAGCAGCCCCCCAGGGGGAGGAAACACCATATATTTT	CASSPPGGGNTIYF
TRBV30	TRBJ2-3	TRBD2	NA	TGTGCCTGGAGTACCTTTCTAGCGGGAGGTGCAGATACGCAGTATTTT	CAWSTFLAGGADTQYF
TRBV30	TRBJ2-1	NA	NA	TGTGCCTGGAGTGGGGGGTTAGAGGACTATCCCAGCAATGAGCAGTTCTTC	CAWSGGLEDYPSNEQFF
TRBV27	TRBJ2-2	NA	NA	TGTGCCAGCAGTTTACGGCCAGGGCGAGGCGGGGAGCTGTTTTTT	CASSLRPGRGGELFF
TRBV4-2	TRBJ1-5	TRBD1	NA	TGTGCCAGCAGCCAATCGACAGGGGGCGGGGGTAATCAGCCCCAGCATTTT	CASSQSTGGGGNQPQHF
TRBV5-1	TRBJ2-3	TRBD2	NA	TGCGCCAGCAGCTTGGAAGCGGGACTCACTTTT	CASSLEAGLTF
TRBV7-9	TRBJ1-3	TRBD1	NA	TGTGCCAGCAGCTTAGCAGGACAGGGGAAAAACACCATATATTTT	CASSLAGQGKNTIYF
TRBV9	TRBJ2-5	TRBD1	NA	TGTGCCAGCAGCGTTTCGGGACAGGGAAGAGGGAAGAGAGAGACCCAGTACTTC	CASSVSGQGRGKRETQYF
TRBV5-1	TRBJ1-2	NA	few	TGCGCCAGCAGCTTGGCCTATCAGGGGCGGTATGGCTACACCTTC	CASSLAYQGRYGYTF
TRBV27	TRBJ2-7	NA	once	TGTGCCAGCAGTTTATCGGAAAACAGTAACTACGAGCAGTACTTC	CASSLSENSNYEQYF
TRBV19	TRBJ2-1	TRBD2	NA	TGTGCCAGTAGTTCCCGGACTAGCGGGAATTTCAATGAGCAGTTCTTC	CASSSRTSGNFNEQFF
TRBV5-1	TRBJ2-7	NA	NA	TGCGCCAGCGCCTCTTTGGGCGACTCCTACGAGCAGTACTTC	CASASLGDSYEQYF
TRBV15	TRBJ2-2	NA	NA	TGTGCCACCAGCCAAAACACCGGGGAGCTGTTTTTT	CATSQNTGELFF
TRBV6-5	TRBJ2-7	NA	many	TGTGCCAGCAGACCAACCGGGACTTTCTCCTACGAGCAGTACTTC	CASRPTGTFSYEQYF
TRBV28	TRBJ2-4	NA	NA	TGTGCCAGCACCAAAGGCCCTGGTGGGGGCGCCAAAAACATTCAGTACTTC	CASTKGPGGGAKNIQYF
TRBV4-1	TRBJ1-1	TRBD1	once	TGCGCCAGCAGCCAAGAGGTTGGTAGGGGGCGTTTTACTGAAGCTTTCTTT	CASSQEVGRGRFTEAFF
TRBV5-5	TRBJ2-1	NA	NA	TGTGCCAGCAGCCGGCCCGCGGTCAATGAGCAGTTCTTC	CASSRPAVNEQFF
TRBV5-1	TRBJ2-7	TRBD1	few	TGCGCCAGCAGCCAAACGGGACAGGGGTCCTACGAGCAGTACTTC	CASSQTGQGSYEQYF